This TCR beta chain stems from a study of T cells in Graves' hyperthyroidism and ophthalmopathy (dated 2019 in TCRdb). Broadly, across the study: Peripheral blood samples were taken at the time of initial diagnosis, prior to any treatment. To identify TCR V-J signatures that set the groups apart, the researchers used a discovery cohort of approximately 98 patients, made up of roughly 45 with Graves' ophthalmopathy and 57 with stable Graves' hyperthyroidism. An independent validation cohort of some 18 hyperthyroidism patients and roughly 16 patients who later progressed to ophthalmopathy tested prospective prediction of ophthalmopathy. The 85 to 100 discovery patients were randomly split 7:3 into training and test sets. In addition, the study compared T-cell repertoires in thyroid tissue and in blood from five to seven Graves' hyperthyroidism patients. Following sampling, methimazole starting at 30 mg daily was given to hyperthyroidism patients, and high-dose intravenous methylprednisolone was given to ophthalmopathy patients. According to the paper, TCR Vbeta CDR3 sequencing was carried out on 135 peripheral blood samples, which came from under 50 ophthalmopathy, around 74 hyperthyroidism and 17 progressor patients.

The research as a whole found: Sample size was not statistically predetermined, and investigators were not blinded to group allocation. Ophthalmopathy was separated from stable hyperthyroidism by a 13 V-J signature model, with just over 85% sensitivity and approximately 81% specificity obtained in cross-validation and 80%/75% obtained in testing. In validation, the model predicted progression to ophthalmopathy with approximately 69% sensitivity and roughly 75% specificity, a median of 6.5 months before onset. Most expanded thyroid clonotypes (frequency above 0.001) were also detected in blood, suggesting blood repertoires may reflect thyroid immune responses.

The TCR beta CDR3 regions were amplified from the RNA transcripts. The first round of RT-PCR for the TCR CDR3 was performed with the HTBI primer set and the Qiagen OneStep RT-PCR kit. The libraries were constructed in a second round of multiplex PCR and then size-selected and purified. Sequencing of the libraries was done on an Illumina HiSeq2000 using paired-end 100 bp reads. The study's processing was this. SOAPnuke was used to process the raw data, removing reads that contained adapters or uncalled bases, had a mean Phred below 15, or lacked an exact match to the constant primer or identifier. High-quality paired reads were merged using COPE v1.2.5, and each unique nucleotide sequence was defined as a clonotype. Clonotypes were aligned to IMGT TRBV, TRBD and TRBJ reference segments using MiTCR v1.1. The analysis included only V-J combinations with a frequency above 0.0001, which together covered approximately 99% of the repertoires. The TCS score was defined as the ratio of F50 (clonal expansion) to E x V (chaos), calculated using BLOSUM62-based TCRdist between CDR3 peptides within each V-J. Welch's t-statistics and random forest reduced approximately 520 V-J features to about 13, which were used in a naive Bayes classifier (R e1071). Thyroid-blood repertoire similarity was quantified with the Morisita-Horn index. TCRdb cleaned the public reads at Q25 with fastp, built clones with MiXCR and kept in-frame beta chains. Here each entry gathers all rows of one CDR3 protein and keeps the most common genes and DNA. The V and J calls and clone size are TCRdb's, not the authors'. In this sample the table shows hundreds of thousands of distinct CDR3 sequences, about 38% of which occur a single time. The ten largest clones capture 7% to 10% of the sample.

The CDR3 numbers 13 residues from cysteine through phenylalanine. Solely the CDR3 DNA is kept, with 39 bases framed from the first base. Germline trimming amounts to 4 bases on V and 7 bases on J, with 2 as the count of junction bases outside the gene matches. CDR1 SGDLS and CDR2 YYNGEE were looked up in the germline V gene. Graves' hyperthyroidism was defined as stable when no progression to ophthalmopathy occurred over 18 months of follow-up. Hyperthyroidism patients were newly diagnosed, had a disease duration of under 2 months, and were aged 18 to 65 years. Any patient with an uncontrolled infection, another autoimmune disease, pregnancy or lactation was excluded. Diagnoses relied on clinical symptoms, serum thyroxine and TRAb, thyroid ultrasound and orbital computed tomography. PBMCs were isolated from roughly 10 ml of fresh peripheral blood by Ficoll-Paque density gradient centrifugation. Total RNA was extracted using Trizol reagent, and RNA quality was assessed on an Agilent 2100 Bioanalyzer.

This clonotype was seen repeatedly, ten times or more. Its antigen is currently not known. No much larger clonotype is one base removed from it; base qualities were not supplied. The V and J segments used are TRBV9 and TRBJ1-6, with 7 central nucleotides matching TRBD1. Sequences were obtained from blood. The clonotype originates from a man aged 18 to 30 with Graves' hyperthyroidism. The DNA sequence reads TGTGCCAGCAGCCAGACAGGGAATTCACCCCTCCACTTT. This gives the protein CASSQTGNSPLHF. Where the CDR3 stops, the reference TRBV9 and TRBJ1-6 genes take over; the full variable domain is DSGVTQTPKHLITATGQRVTLRCSPRSGDLSVYWYQQSLDQGLQFLIQYYNGEERAKGNILERFSAQQFPDLHSELNLSSLELGDSALYFCASSQTGNSPLHFGNGTRLTVT.